This T cell receptor (beta chain) appears in the sequencing data of a study of naive and memory T cell subsets. Notes on the study in general: A few larger clonotypes appeared in naive repertoires, especially CD8, possibly memory cells re-expressing CD45RA. From naive to CM, EM and EMRA, diversity decreased and Gini increased.

In germline, CDR1 is SGHVS, CDR2 FQNEAQ. There are 17 residues in the CDR3. Trimming pared 1 base from V and 2 bases from J, leaving 17 bases between. This clonotype was seen a few times. Its antigen is not identified. Both TRBC1 and TRBC2 were covered by a beta constant-region primer of two equimolar oligonucleotides. Ligated cDNA was amplified by four rounds of PCR with nested alpha and beta constant-region primers and SP2. TCRdb independently ran MiXCR on the UMI-ligation and nested PCR reads; one entry per CDR3 protein. The table includes 120,000 to 150,000 distinct CDR3 sequences, under 25% detected once.

This rearrangement joins TRBV7-8 to TRBJ2-5; D is perhaps TRBD2 (6 bases). The sequence derives from a human donor in good health. The sequencing input was naive CD8+ T cells from blood. CDR3 loop: CASSLDVFGTEQETQYF. The DNA of the CDR3 is TGTGCCAGCAGCTTAGATGTATTTGGGACTGAACAAGAGACCCAGTACTTC.